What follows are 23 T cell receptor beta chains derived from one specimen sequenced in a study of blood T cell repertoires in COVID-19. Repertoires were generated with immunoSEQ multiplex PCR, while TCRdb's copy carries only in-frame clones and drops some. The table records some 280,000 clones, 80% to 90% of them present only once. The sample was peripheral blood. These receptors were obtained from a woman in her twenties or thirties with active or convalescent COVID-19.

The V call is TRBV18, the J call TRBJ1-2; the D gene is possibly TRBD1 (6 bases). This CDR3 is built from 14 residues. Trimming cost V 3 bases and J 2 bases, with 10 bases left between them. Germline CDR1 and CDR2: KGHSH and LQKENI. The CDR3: CASSPSGQNYGYTF. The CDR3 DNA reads TGTGCCAGCTCACCCAGCGGACAGAACTATGGCTACACCTTC.

The CDR3, as DNA: TGTGCCAGCAGGGAGGCCGGGGAGCTGTTTTTT. Translated, it gives CASREAGELFF. The V and J genes are TRBV2 and TRBJ2-2, with a weak D call TRBD2 (5 bases). V lost 6 bases and J lost 6, with 5 bases in between. Germline V CDR1 and CDR2: SNHLY, FYNNEI. The CDR3 is 11 residues long.

The CDR3 DNA sequence: TGTGCCAGCAGCTTAACTTCAGGGGACACAGATACGCAGTATTTT. This translates into CASSLTSGDTDTQYF. The J gene is TRBJ2-3, the V gene TRBV5-4, with D perhaps matching TRBD1 (6 bases). Germline-derived CDR1 and CDR2 are SGHNT and YYREEE (reference sequence). This CDR3 has 15 amino acids. Trimming removed 2 bases from V and 2 bases from J, with 12 bases in between.

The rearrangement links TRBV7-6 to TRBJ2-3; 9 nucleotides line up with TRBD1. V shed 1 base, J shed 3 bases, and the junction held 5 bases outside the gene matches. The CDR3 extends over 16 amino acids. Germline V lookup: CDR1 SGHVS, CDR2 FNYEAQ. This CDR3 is CASSLGTGGWTDTQYF. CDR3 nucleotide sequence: TGTGCCAGCAGCTTAGGAACAGGGGGCTGGACAGATACGCAGTATTTT.

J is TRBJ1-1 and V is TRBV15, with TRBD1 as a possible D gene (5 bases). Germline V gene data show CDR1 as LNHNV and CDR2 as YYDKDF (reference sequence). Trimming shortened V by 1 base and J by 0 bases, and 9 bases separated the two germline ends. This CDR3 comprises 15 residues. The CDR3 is CATSRGAGLNTEAFF. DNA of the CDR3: TGTGCCACCAGCAGAGGCGCAGGGCTGAACACTGAAGCTTTCTTT. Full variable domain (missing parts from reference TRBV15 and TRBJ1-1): DAMVIQNPRYQVTQFGKPVTLSCSQTLNHNVMYWYQQKSSQAPKLLFHYYDKDFNNEADTPDNFQSRRPNTSFCFLDIRSPGLGDTAMYLCATSRGAGLNTEAFFGQGTRLTVV.

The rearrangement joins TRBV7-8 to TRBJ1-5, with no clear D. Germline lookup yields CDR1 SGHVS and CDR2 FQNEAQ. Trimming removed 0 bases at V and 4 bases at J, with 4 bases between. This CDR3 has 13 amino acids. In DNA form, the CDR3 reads TGTGCCAGCAGCTTAGCGCAGAATCAGCCCCAGCATTTT. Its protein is CASSLAQNQPQHF.

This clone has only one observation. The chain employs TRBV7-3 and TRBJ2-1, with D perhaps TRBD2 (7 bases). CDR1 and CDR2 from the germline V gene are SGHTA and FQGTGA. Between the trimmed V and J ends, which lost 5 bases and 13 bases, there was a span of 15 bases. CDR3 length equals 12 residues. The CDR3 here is CASSPHGGAQFF. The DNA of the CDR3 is TGTGCCAGCAGCCCGCATGGGGGGGCACAGTTCTTC.

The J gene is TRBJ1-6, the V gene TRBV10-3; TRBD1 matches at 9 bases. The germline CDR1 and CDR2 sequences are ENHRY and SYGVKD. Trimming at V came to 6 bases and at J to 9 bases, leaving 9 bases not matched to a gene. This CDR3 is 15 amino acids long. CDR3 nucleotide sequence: TGTGCCATCAGCCCGGGACAGGGATGGGGTTCACCCCTCCACTTT. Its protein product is CAISPGQGWGSPLHF.

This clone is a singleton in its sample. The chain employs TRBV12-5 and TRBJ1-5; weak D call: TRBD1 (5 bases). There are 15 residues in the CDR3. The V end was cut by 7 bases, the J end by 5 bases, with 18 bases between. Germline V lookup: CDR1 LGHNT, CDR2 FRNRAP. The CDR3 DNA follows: TGTGCTAGTGCCCCGGGGGGGAGTTGGGATCAGCCCCAGCATTTT. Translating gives CASAPGGSWDQPQHF.

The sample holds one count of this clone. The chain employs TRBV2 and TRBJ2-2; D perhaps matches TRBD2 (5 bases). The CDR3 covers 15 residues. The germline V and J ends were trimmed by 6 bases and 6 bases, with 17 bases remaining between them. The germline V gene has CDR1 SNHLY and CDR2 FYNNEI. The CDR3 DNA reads TGTGCCAGCAGACCCCAACTAGTGGGCGCCGGGGAGCTGTTTTTT. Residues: CASRPQLVGAGELFF. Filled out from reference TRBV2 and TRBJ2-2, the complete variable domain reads EPEVTQTPSHQVTQMGQEVILRCVPISNHLYFYWYRQILGQKVEFLVSFYNNEISEKSEIFDDQFSVERPDGSNFTLKIRSTKLEDSAMYFCASRPQLVGAGELFFGEGSRLTVL.

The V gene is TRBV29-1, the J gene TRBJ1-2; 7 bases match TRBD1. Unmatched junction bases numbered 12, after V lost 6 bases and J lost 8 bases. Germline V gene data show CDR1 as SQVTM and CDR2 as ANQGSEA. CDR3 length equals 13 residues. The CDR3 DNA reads TGCAGCGTCCCGTGGGGCAGGGGGTCCGGCTACACCTTC. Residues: CSVPWGRGSGYTF.

CDR3 sequence reads: CASTPGYRRGSQETQYF. In DNA form, the CDR3 reads TGTGCCAGTACCCCTGGTTATCGTCGGGGGTCCCAAGAGACCCAGTACTTC. The rearrangement joins TRBV19 to TRBJ2-5, with a possible D match to TRBD2 (6 bases). The germline V gene has CDR1 LNHDA and CDR2 SQIVND (reference sequence). The CDR3 runs to 17 residues. The V end was cut by 7 bases, the J end by 1 base, with 22 bases between.

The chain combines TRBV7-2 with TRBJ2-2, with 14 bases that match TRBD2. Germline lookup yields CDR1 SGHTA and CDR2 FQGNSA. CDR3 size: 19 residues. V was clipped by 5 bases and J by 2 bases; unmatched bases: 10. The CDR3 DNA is TGTGCCAGCAGCCTACCCCTGGGACTAGCGGGGGTAAACACCGGGGAGCTGTTTTTT. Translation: CASSLPLGLAGVNTGELFF.

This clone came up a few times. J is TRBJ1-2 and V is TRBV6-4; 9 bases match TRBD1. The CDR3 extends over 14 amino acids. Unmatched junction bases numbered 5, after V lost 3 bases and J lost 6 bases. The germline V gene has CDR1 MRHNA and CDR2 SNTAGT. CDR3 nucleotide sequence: TGTGCCAGCAGTGAGCGGGACAGGGTTCATGGCTACACCTTC. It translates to CASSERDRVHGYTF.

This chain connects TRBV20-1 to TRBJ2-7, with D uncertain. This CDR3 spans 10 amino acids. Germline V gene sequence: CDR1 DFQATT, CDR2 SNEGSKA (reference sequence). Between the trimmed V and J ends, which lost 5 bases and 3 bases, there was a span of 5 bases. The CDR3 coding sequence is TGCAGTGCTGGGCTCTACGAGCAGTACTTC. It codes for CSAGLYEQYF.

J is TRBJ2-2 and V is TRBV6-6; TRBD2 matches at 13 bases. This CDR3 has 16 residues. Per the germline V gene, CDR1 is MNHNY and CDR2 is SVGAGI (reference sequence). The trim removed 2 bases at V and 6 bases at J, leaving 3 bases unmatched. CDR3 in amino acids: CASSYPLAGGPGELFF. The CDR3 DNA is TGTGCCAGCAGTTACCCACTAGCGGGGGGGCCCGGGGAGCTGTTTTTT.

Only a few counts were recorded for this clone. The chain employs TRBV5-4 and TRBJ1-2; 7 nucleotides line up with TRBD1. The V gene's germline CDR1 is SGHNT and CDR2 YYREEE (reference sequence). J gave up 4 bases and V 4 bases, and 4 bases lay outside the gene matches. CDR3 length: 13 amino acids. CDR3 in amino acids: CASSPRTGYGYTF. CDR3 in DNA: TGTGCCAGCAGCCCGCGGACAGGCTATGGCTACACCTTC.

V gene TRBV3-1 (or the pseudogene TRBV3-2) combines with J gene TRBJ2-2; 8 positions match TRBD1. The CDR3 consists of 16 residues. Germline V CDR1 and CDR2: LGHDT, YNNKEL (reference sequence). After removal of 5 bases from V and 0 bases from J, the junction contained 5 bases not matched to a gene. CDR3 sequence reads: CASSIQGDANTGELFF. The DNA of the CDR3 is TGTGCCAGCAGCATACAGGGGGATGCGAACACCGGGGAGCTGTTTTTT.

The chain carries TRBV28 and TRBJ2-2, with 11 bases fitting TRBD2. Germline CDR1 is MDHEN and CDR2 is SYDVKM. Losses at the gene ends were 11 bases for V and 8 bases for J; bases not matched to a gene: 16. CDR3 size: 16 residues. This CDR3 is CALSSGGHNKVGELFF. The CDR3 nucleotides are TGTGCCTTATCTAGCGGGGGGCATAACAAAGTAGGGGAGCTGTTTTTT.

The chain's CDR3 is CASSGQGVTHEQYF. The CDR3 DNA is TGTGCCAGCAGCGGACAGGGGGTAACCCACGAGCAGTACTTC. This sequence joins TRBV28 and TRBJ2-7; 10 bases are a match to TRBD1. Unmatched junction bases numbered 7, after V lost 6 bases and J lost 5 bases. The V gene's germline CDR1 is MDHEN and CDR2 SYDVKM. The CDR3 extends over 14 amino acids.

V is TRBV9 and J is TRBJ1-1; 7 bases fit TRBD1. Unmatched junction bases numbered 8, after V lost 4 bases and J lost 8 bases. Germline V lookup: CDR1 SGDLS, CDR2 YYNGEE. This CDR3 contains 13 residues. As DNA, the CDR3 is TGTGCCAGCAGCCCAATCCTACAGGGGGAAGCTTTCTTT. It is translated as CASSPILQGEAFF.

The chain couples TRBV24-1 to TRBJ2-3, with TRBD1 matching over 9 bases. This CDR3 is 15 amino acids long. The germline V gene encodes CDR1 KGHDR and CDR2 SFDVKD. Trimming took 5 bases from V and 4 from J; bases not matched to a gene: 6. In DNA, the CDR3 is TGTGCCACCAGTGCCGGACAGGGGAGGGCAGATACGCAGTATTTT. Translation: CATSAGQGRADTQYF.

CDR3 DNA sequence: TGTGCCAGCAGTTTCTCCCGGGACAGGGGGAACAATTCACCCCTCCACTTT. Encoded protein: CASSFSRDRGNNSPLHF. The J gene is TRBJ1-6, the V gene TRBV27; 11 bases line up with TRBD1. Germline lookup yields CDR1 MNHEY and CDR2 SMNVEV (reference sequence). The J segment lost 7 bases and the V segment lost 3 bases, leaving 8 bases of the junction unmatched. This CDR3 contains 17 residues.